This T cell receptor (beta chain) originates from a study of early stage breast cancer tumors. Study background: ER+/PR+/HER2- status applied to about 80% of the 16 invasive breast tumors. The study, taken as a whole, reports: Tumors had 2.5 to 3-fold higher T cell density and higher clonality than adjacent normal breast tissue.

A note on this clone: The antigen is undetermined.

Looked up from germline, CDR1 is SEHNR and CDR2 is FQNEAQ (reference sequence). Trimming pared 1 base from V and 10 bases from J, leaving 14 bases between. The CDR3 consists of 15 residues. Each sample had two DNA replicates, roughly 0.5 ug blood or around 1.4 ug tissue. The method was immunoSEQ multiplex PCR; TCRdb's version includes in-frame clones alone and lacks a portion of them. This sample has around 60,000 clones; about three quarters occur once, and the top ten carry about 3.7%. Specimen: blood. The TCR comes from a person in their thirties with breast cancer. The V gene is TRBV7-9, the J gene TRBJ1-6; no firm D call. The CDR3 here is CASSLVMAAGSPLHF. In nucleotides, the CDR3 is TGTGCCAGCAGCTTAGTAATGGCCGCGGGGTCACCCCTCCACTTT.